This T cell receptor (beta chain) was sequenced during a study of Graves' ophthalmopathy and Graves' hyperthyroidism. CDR1 and CDR2 (germline): ENHRY, SYGVKD. The CDR3 loop spans 13 amino acids. Trimming stripped 3 bases from V and 5 bases from J, with 10 bases between. The study amplified TCR beta CDR3 regions using RNA transcripts. An initial RT-PCR round employing HTBI primers preceded a second-round multiplex PCR. Via MiXCR, TCRdb re-called the multiplex PCR reads, giving one row per CDR3 protein. Found here are approximately 700,000 distinct CDR3 sequences, roughly two fifths of them singletons; the top ten hold about 40%.

The chain combines TRBV10-3 with TRBJ1-1; D uncertain. The TCR originated in an adult man with Graves' ophthalmopathy. Input material: peripheral blood. The CDR3: CAISEQGGTEAFF. The DNA of the CDR3 is TGTGCCATCAGTGAACAAGGCGGGACTGAAGCTTTCTTT.